These T cell receptor beta chains were read from a single sample in a study of T-cell reconstitution after alpha-beta-depleted transplantation in children. TCRdb used MiXCR to reprocess the PCR reads, holding one entry per CDR3 protein. The table has some 450,000 distinct CDR3 sequences, 43% seen once. The material was PBMCs, obtained before TCRalphabeta/CD19-depleted stem cell transplant. The origin of the receptors is a girl aged 2-10 years with aplastic anemia, due to receive a stem cell transplant. CDR3s include the opening cysteine and the closing phenylalanine or tryptophan. The D gene is left open where the match is weak. Expanded clones get a size class; other rows say once, few or many, or leave the size out.

J: TRBJ1-1
D: NA
V: TRBV5-5
size: many
CDR3: CASSLGWREDTEAFF
DNA: TGTGCCAGCAGCTTGGGGTGGCGAGAGGACACTGAAGCTTTCTTT

J: TRBJ2-1
D: NA
V: TRBV29-1
size: once
CDR3: CSVERDLGQFF
DNA: TGCAGCGTTGAACGGGACTTAGGGCAGTTCTTC

J: TRBJ2-7
D: NA
V: TRBV20-1
size: NA
CDR3: CSAPASPWASYEQYF
DNA: TGCAGTGCTCCTGCTTCACCGTGGGCCTCCTACGAGCAGTACTTC

J: TRBJ2-3
D: NA
V: TRBV20-1
size: once
CDR3: CSALVGATDTQYF
DNA: TGCAGTGCCCTCGTCGGGGCCACAGATACGCAGTATTTT

J: TRBJ2-2
D: TRBD2
V: TRBV4-1
size: NA
CDR3: CASSPIGAGDTGELFF
DNA: TGCGCCAGCAGCCCCATTGGAGCGGGAGATACCGGGGAGCTGTTTTTT

J: TRBJ2-1
D: TRBD1
V: TRBV20-1
size: NA
CDR3: CSTPGQGQNEQFF
DNA: TGCAGCACTCCGGGACAGGGACAGAATGAGCAGTTCTTC

J: TRBJ2-6
D: NA
V: TRBV20-1
size: NA
CDR3: CSAINAFGANVLTF
DNA: TGCAGTGCTATAAACGCCTTCGGGGCCAACGTCCTGACTTTC

J: TRBJ2-7
D: TRBD2
V: TRBV7-2
size: NA
CDR3: CASSFATSGGLSYEQYF
DNA: TGTGCCAGCAGCTTCGCGACTAGCGGGGGGCTCTCCTACGAGCAGTACTTC

J: TRBJ1-2
D: TRBD1
V: TRBV2
size: few
CDR3: CATGTGGASYGYTF
DNA: TGTGCCACTGGGACAGGGGGCGCAAGCTATGGCTACACCTTC

J: TRBJ2-7
D: NA
V: TRBV2
size: many
CDR3: CASSDPTTGREQYF
DNA: TGTGCCAGCAGTGACCCCACTACCGGGCGCGAGCAGTACTTC

J: TRBJ2-2
D: NA
V: TRBV27
size: NA
CDR3: CASIHSRTGELFF
DNA: TGTGCCAGCATTCACAGTAGAACCGGGGAGCTGTTTTTT

J: TRBJ2-5
D: TRBD2
V: TRBV20-1
size: many
CDR3: CSADLSGRYLGETQYF
DNA: TGCAGTGCCGACCTTAGCGGGAGATATTTGGGAGAGACCCAGTACTTC

J: TRBJ2-7
D: TRBD1
V: TRBV29-1
size: NA
CDR3: CSVGQGLGEQYF
DNA: TGCAGCGTTGGACAGGGGCTGGGCGAGCAGTACTTC

J: TRBJ1-4
D: TRBD1
V: TRBV5-1
size: many
CDR3: CASSLGAGGPNVEKLFF
DNA: TGCGCCAGCAGCTTGGGGGCAGGGGGCCCCAACGTTGAAAAACTGTTTTTT

J: TRBJ2-1
D: NA
V: TRBV28
size: many
CDR3: CASRSLYEQFF
DNA: TGTGCCAGCAGGTCCCTCTATGAGCAGTTCTTC

J: TRBJ2-3
D: NA
V: TRBV12-3/TRBV12-4
size: NA
CDR3: CASSLGPPPTDTQYF
DNA: TGTGCCAGCAGTTTGGGCCCACCACCCACAGATACGCAGTATTTT